A single sample gave rise to the 16 T cell receptor beta chains below, sequenced in a study of blood T cells in healthy people across ages (dated by TCRdb to the mid-2010s). Library creation used 5' RACE. The run used an Illumina HiSeq 2500. A second PCR of roughly 6 to 11 cycles was run with a J-beta primer mix and a sample-barcoded 5' primer. The raw public data were reprocessed by TCRdb itself: fastp quality trimming at Q25, MiXCR clonotype calling, in-frame beta chains only. Each record represents a unique CDR3 protein, reported with the most common genes and DNA among its rows. The sample table holds more than 750,000 distinct CDR3 sequences, of which under 35% were seen once. Around 9.6% of the sample is in the top ten clones. The sample was also reused in another study, on T cells of mothers and their children.

The sequenced sample was blood. The receptors here all came from a woman aged 40 to 50 in good health.

The chain carries TRBV10-3 and TRBJ2-5; TRBD1 aligns across 9 bases. V shed 6 bases and J 4 bases; nucleotides not matched to a gene: 6. The CDR3 is 14 amino acids. CDR1 is ENHRY and CDR2 is SYGVKD in the germline V gene. DNA of the CDR3: TGTGCCATCAGAGGGGACAGGGCCGGAGAGACCCAGTACTTC. Translation: CAIRGDRAGETQYF.

The chain employs TRBV5-1 and TRBJ1-2; 9 positions agree with TRBD1. Germline-derived CDR1 and CDR2 are SGHRS and YFSETQ. The CDR3 contains 14 residues. V dropped 7 bases and J dropped 8; count of bases not matched to a gene: 12. CDR3 coding DNA: TGCGCCAGCGCGCCCCGACGGGACAGGGAGGGCTACACCTTC. This sequence encodes CASAPRRDREGYTF.

This clonotype was seen a few times. The chain carries TRBV20-1 and TRBJ2-1, with a tentative D call TRBD2 (7 bases). The germline V gene has CDR1 DFQATT and CDR2 SNEGSKA (reference sequence). The CDR3 has 17 amino acids. The V and J ends lost 0 bases and 0 bases respectively, with 15 bases between them. As DNA, the CDR3 is TGCAGTGCTAGAGATCCCGGGGGGCCCCACTCCTACAATGAGCAGTTCTTC. Translation gives CSARDPGGPHSYNEQFF.

V and J are TRBV12-3 or TRBV12-4 and TRBJ2-2; unclear D gene. The CDR3 consists of 14 residues. The V end lost 4 bases, the J end lost 5 bases, and 11 bases lay between the germline ends. The DNA for the CDR3 is TGTGCCAGCAGTTCAATAGGGATAACCGGGGAGCTGTTTTTT. Translating gives CASSSIGITGELFF.

The chain is built from TRBV5-1 and TRBJ1-2; tentative D call: TRBD1 (6 bases). Germline values: CDR1 SGHRS, CDR2 YFSETQ. V was clipped by 4 bases and J by 3 bases, with 13 bases between them. This CDR3 spans 14 amino acids. CDR3 loop: CASSIGGEDYGYTF. Here the CDR3 DNA reads TGCGCCAGCAGCATCGGGGGCGAAGACTATGGCTACACCTTC.

This clonotype occurred a few times. The chain couples TRBV6-2 or TRBV6-3 to TRBJ2-3; D is uncertain. The germline V gene has CDR1 MNHEY and CDR2 SVGEGT. V was pared by 4 bases and J by 1 base, with 6 bases between. This CDR3 is 13 amino acids long. The CDR3 DNA follows: TGTGCCAGCAGTTCGATCGGCACAGATACGCAGTATTTT. This encodes CASSSIGTDTQYF.

Only a few counts were recorded for this clonotype. CDR3 protein: CASSPRSSGDTDTQYF. CDR3 nucleotide sequence: TGCGCCAGCAGCCCCCGTAGTAGCGGGGACACAGATACGCAGTATTTT. The chain combines TRBV4-3 with TRBJ2-3; 8 bases are a match to TRBD2. Germline V gene sequence: CDR1 LGHNA, CDR2 YSLEER. Germline trimming cut 4 bases from V and 2 bases from J; bases unmatched to any gene: 8. This CDR3 has 16 residues.

This clonotype was counted many times. The V and J genes are TRBV6-2 or TRBV6-3 and TRBJ2-5; no clear D. The CDR3 spans 12 residues. Trimming shortened V by 8 bases and J by 6 bases, and 13 bases separated the two germline ends. Germline V gene lookup returns CDR1 MNHEY and CDR2 SVGEGT. The CDR3 sequence: CASSPNSKTQYF. As DNA, the CDR3 is TGTGCCAGCTCACCCAACTCGAAGACCCAGTACTTC.

This clonotype was seen only a few times. The rearrangement links TRBV4-1 to TRBJ1-1; 8 bases map to TRBD1. The germline V gene has CDR1 MGHRA and CDR2 YSYEKL. V shed 5 bases, J shed 3 bases, and the junction held 11 bases outside the gene matches. The CDR3 runs to 16 residues. The CDR3 sequence: CASSATLDRGHTEAFF. The CDR3 DNA reads as TGCGCCAGCAGCGCCACTCTCGACAGGGGCCACACTGAAGCTTTCTTT.

The chain carries TRBV11-2 and TRBJ2-1; 12 bases are shared with TRBD1. Germline V gene data show CDR1 as SGHAT and CDR2 as FQNNGV. The CDR3 is 16 amino acids. With V trimmed by 5 bases and J by 7 bases, 9 bases remained unmatched. In DNA form, the CDR3 reads TGTGCCAGCAGCCGAGGTGGGACAGGGGGCGGGAATGAGCAGTTCTTC. The encoded protein is CASSRGGTGGGNEQFF.

This clonotype was observed at least ten times. This chain joins TRBV7-3 and TRBJ2-1; D not resolved. Germline loops: CDR1 SGHTA, CDR2 FQGTGA. The CDR3 totals 10 residues. Trimming left V 5 bases short and J 6 bases short, with 2 bases between. CDR3 sequence reads: CASSPNEQFF. As DNA, the CDR3 is TGTGCCAGCAGCCCCAATGAGCAGTTCTTC.

Many counts were recorded for this clonotype. V is TRBV24-1 and J is TRBJ2-1, with TRBD1 identical over 11 bases. There are 16 residues in the CDR3. With 2 bases clipped from V and 7 bases from J, the junction kept 6 bases outside the gene matches. In germline, CDR1 is KGHDR, CDR2 SFDVKD. The CDR3 bases are TGTGCCACCAGTGATTCGGGACAGGGGGTATCTAATGAGCAGTTCTTC. Its protein is CATSDSGQGVSNEQFF.

This clonotype was detected ten times or more. This chain joins TRBV3-1 and TRBJ2-5, with D possibly matching TRBD1 (6 bases). The CDR3 runs to 14 residues. Per the germline V gene, CDR1 is LGHDT and CDR2 is YNNKEL (reference sequence). V shed 4 bases and J shed 5 bases, with 14 bases lying between them. The DNA of the CDR3 is TGTGCCAGCAGCCCGCGACAGGCTAGCGAGACCCAGTACTTC. Translated: CASSPRQASETQYF.

The sample holds a few counts of this clonotype. This CDR3 is CSAMTSGGANEQFF. DNA of the CDR3: TGCAGCGCCATGACTAGCGGGGGGGCTAATGAGCAGTTCTTC. The genes are TRBV29-1 and TRBJ2-1, with 14 nucleotides matching TRBD2. After removal of 7 bases from V and 7 bases from J, the junction contained 6 bases not matched to a gene. CDR1 is SQVTM and CDR2 is ANQGSEA in the germline V gene. This CDR3 contains 14 residues.

This clonotype was found a few times. V is TRBV2 and J is TRBJ2-7; the D gene is possibly TRBD1 (6 bases). The germline V gene has CDR1 SNHLY and CDR2 FYNNEI. The ends were cut back, 6 bases at V and 5 bases at J, with 17 bases in the middle. The CDR3 runs 14 residues. The CDR3 sequence: CASSSGQMENEQYF. The CDR3 DNA reads as TGTGCCAGCAGCTCGGGACAAATGGAGAACGAGCAGTACTTC.

The chain joins TRBV13 to TRBJ1-3; D is possibly TRBD1 (6 bases). The CDR3 extends over 15 amino acids. From germline, CDR1 is PRHDT and CDR2 FYEKMQ (reference sequence). Trimming cost V 1 base and J 5 bases, with 12 bases left between them. CDR3 loop: CASSLEGQVRNTIYF. CDR3 sequence (DNA): TGTGCCAGCAGCTTAGAGGGACAAGTTAGAAACACCATATATTTT.